This is a list of T cell receptor beta chains from one sample in a study of T cell changes during pregnancy in multiple sclerosis. Profiled with immunoSEQ multiplex PCR; TCRdb holds only in-frame clones, not every one. The repertoire consists of approximately 66,000 clones, with 91% occurring once and the leading ten covering less than 6%. Sequenced here: CD8+ T cells from peripheral blood mononuclear cells, sampled before pregnancy. The receptors stem from a female donor with multiple sclerosis, enrolled in a pregnancy study. Both conserved end residues are part of each CDR3. A D gene is named only where the DNA matches it firmly. A row's size may be missing; if present it is once, few, many or a size class.

J gene,clone size,D gene,V gene,CDR3 protein,CDR3 DNA
TRBJ2-2,.,TRBD2,TRBV9,CASSPLSGTSFSNTGELFF,TGTGCCAGCAGCCCACTTTCTGGGACTAGCTTCTCGAACACCGGGGAGCTGTTTTTT
TRBJ2-3,.,.,TRBV27,CASSLGAEPTDTQYF,TGTGCCAGCAGTTTAGGGGCGGAGCCCACAGATACGCAGTATTTT
TRBJ1-4,.,TRBD1,TRBV2,CASREQGFGEKLFF,TGTGCCAGCAGGGAACAGGGGTTCGGTGAAAAACTGTTTTTT
TRBJ1-6,once,.,TRBV7-2,CASSLETATSYSPLHF,TGTGCCAGCAGCTTAGAGACAGCAACATCCTATTCACCCCTCCACTTT
TRBJ2-1,.,TRBD2,TRBV7-7,CASSLALAGGQQFF,TGTGCTAGCAGCTTAGCCCTAGCGGGGGGGCAGCAGTTCTTC
TRBJ1-2,.,.,TRBV7-9,CASSHSPQGNYGYTF,TGTGCCAGCTCCCACAGCCCCCAGGGCAACTATGGCTACACCTTC
TRBJ1-4,.,TRBD1,TRBV5-6,CASSPDRVGEKLFF,TGTGCCAGCAGCCCCGACAGGGTAGGGGAAAAACTGTTTTTT
TRBJ2-1,.,TRBD1,TRBV11-3,CASSLGLAGGSGEQFF,TGTGCCAGCAGCTTAGGACTGGCAGGGGGTTCAGGGGAGCAGTTCTTC
TRBJ2-5,.,TRBD1,TRBV9,CASSPGGSIGETQYF,TGTGCCAGCAGCCCAGGGGGTAGCATTGGGGAGACCCAGTACTTC
TRBJ1-5,.,.,TRBV2,CASSEYPGDYSNQPQHF,TGTGCCAGCAGTGAATACCCCGGGGATTATAGCAATCAGCCCCAGCATTTT
TRBJ1-1,.,.,TRBV5-1,CASSLALNTEAFF,TGCGCCAGCAGCTTGGCCTTGAACACTGAAGCTTTCTTT
TRBJ1-4,.,TRBD1,TRBV9,CASSEGGYEKLFF,TGTGCCAGCAGCGAAGGGGGCTATGAAAAACTGTTTTTT
TRBJ1-6,.,.,TRBV11-2,CASSSRVIATLWANSPLHF,TGTGCCAGCAGCTCCAGGGTAATCGCAACCTTATGGGCTAATTCACCCCTCCACTTT
TRBJ2-3,.,.,TRBV19,CASTGGQVSDTQYF,TGTGCCAGTACCGGAGGGCAGGTTTCAGATACGCAGTATTTT
TRBJ1-2,.,TRBD1,TRBV5-1,CASSLVGGDHNYGYTF,TGCGCCAGCAGCTTGGTAGGGGGCGATCATAACTATGGCTACACCTTC
TRBJ1-2,.,TRBD1,TRBV27,CASGLSGTGISF,TGTGCCAGCGGACTTAGCGGGACAGGGATTTCCTTC
TRBJ1-6,.,.,TRBV5-6,CASSLGTGSPLHF,TGTGCCAGCAGCTTGGGTACAGGCTCACCCCTCCACTTT
TRBJ2-1,.,TRBD2,TRBV6-6,CAIRTSGNYNEQFF,TGTGCCATCCGGACTAGCGGAAACTACAATGAGCAGTTCTTC
TRBJ2-3,.,.,TRBV6-6,CASSPAGTQYF,TGTGCCAGCAGCCCCGCGGGTACGCAGTATTTT
TRBJ1-5,.,TRBD1,TRBV7-8,CASSLGPGTGQNQPQHF,TGTGCCAGCAGCTTAGGGCCGGGGACAGGGCAAAATCAGCCCCAGCATTTT
TRBJ1-5,.,.,TRBV6-6,CASSYAEGSLFSLF,TGTGCCAGCAGTTACGCGGAGGGGTCCCTTTTCTCACTTTTT
TRBJ2-5,.,TRBD2,TRBV4-1,CASSPNWGGQETQYF,TGCGCCAGCTCCCCTAATTGGGGGGGCCAAGAGACCCAGTACTTC
TRBJ1-2,.,TRBD1,TRBV27,CASSLLQGDYGYTF,TGTGCCAGCAGTTTACTACAGGGGGACTATGGCTACACCTTC
TRBJ1-4,.,.,TRBV9,CASKAGDNEKLFF,TGTGCCAGCAAGGCAGGGGACAATGAAAAACTGTTTTTT
TRBJ1-3,.,TRBD1,TRBV7-9,CASSKTTGGYSGNTIYF,TGTGCCAGCAGCAAGACTACAGGGGGCTATTCTGGAAACACCATATATTTT
TRBJ2-3,.,TRBD2,TRBV7-8,CASRWTSGGTDTQYF,TGTGCCAGCAGATGGACTAGCGGGGGCACAGATACGCAGTATTTT
TRBJ2-1,.,TRBD1,TRBV15,CATSRARQGLPYNEQFF,TGTGCCACCAGCAGAGCCCGACAGGGGCTCCCTTACAATGAGCAGTTCTTC
TRBJ2-7,.,TRBD1,TRBV7-2,CASSLARDSAYEQYF,TGTGCCAGCAGCTTAGCCCGGGACAGTGCCTACGAGCAGTACTTC
TRBJ1-2,.,TRBD1,TRBV19,CASNLPGQGNGYTF,TGTGCCAGTAATCTACCGGGACAGGGAAATGGCTACACCTTC
TRBJ1-1,.,.,TRBV7-9,CASSIGDMSTEAFF,TGTGCCAGCAGCATCGGGGACATGTCGACTGAAGCTTTCTTT
TRBJ1-6,.,.,TRBV6-4,CASSDTANSPLHF,TGTGCCAGCAGTGACACAGCTAACTCACCCCTCCACTTT
TRBJ2-1,once,TRBD2,TRBV13,CASSPGLAGSYNEQFF,TGTGCCAGCAGTCCTGGACTAGCGGGTTCCTACAATGAGCAGTTCTTC
TRBJ2-6,.,.,TRBV27,CASSKISRISGANVLTF,TGTGCCAGCAGTAAAATTAGCAGAATCTCTGGGGCCAACGTCCTGACTTTC
TRBJ2-1,.,.,TRBV6-6,CASSYSVWEDEQFF,TGTGCCAGCAGTTACTCGGTTTGGGAGGATGAGCAGTTCTTC
TRBJ1-2,.,.,TRBV27,CASSLGTGSNYGYTF,TGTGCCAGCAGTTTGGGTACAGGGAGTAACTATGGCTACACCTTC
TRBJ2-1,.,.,TRBV6-5,CASTQGGSYNEQFF,TGTGCCAGCACACAGGGTGGTTCCTACAATGAGCAGTTCTTC
TRBJ1-2,.,.,TRBV5-8,CASSLAGAGYGYTF,TGTGCCAGCAGCTTGGCAGGGGCTGGATATGGCTACACCTTC
TRBJ2-5,.,TRBD1,TRBV5-5,CASSSEWDRQETQYF,TGTGCCAGCAGCTCGGAGTGGGACAGGCAAGAGACCCAGTACTTC
TRBJ2-1,once,.,TRBV19,CASSMDQGGYNEQFF,TGTGCCAGTAGTATGGATCAGGGGGGTTACAATGAGCAGTTCTTC
TRBJ2-1,.,.,TRBV7-2,CASSPTGVSSYNEQFF,TGTGCCAGCAGCCCGACCGGGGTGAGCTCCTACAATGAGCAGTTCTTC
TRBJ2-5,.,.,TRBV5-6,CASSLGQTRTQYF,TGTGCCAGCAGCTTGGGACAGACAAGAACCCAGTACTTC
TRBJ2-2,.,.,TRBV11-2,CASSSAAGTGELFF,TGTGCCAGCAGCTCCGCCGCGGGGACCGGGGAGCTGTTTTTT
TRBJ2-1,.,.,TRBV5-1,CASSLVGGVTDEQFF,TGCGCCAGCAGCTTGGTTGGCGGGGTTACGGATGAGCAGTTCTTC
TRBJ1-1,.,.,TRBV10-2,CASSESRQLNTEAFF,TGCGCCAGCAGTGAGTCGAGACAGCTGAACACTGAAGCTTTCTTT
TRBJ1-5,many,TRBD1,TRBV6-1,CASSEEGGQGNQPQHF,TGTGCCAGCAGTGAAGAGGGGGGACAGGGTAATCAGCCCCAGCATTTT
TRBJ1-2,.,.,TRBV7-6,CASSLAPTADYGYTF,TGTGCCAGCAGCTTAGCGCCGACGGCGGACTATGGCTACACCTTC
TRBJ1-5,.,.,TRBV10-3,CAIGGEEGNQPQHF,TGTGCCATCGGAGGGGAAGAGGGCAATCAGCCCCAGCATTTT
TRBJ2-2,.,TRBD2,TRBV4-1,CASSQEGGGAAGELFF,TGCGCCAGCAGCCAAGAGGGCGGGGGGGCCGCCGGGGAGCTGTTTTTT
TRBJ2-3,.,.,TRBV11-3,CASSRPGDTQYF,TGTGCCAGCAGCCGCCCGGGGGATACGCAGTATTTT
TRBJ2-7,.,TRBD1,TRBV9,CASSVGQGAYEQYF,TGTGCCAGCAGCGTAGGACAGGGAGCCTACGAGCAGTACTTC
TRBJ2-7,.,TRBD2,TRBV29-1,CSVESGGGYEQYF,TGCAGCGTTGAATCCGGGGGGGGCTACGAGCAGTACTTC
TRBJ1-2,.,TRBD1,TRBV29-1,CSVVTGGTYGYTF,TGCAGCGTTGTGACAGGGGGTACCTATGGCTACACCTTC
TRBJ2-3,.,.,TRBV19,CADRRRGDTQYF,TGTGCTGACAGGCGTCGCGGGGATACGCAGTATTTT
TRBJ1-1,.,.,TRBV7-3,CASSPMIGVEDTEAFF,TGTGCCAGCAGCCCTATGATCGGTGTCGAGGACACTGAAGCTTTCTTT
TRBJ1-6,.,.,TRBV21-1,CASSKEQETAGSYNSPLHF,TGTGCCAGCAGCAAAGAGCAGGAAACAGCCGGCTCCTATAATTCACCCCTCCACTTT
TRBJ2-5,.,TRBD2,TRBV27,CASSSLRGQETQYF,TGTGCCAGCAGTTCCTTGCGGGGGCAAGAGACCCAGTACTTC
TRBJ2-5,.,.,TRBV5-5,CASSGGQETQYF,TGTGCCAGCAGCGGGGGGCAAGAGACCCAGTACTTC
TRBJ2-7,once,.,TRBV20-1,CSASYEQYF,TGCAGTGCTTCATACGAGCAGTACTTC
TRBJ1-5,few,.,TRBV4-2,CASSQDLEGSDNQPQHF,TGTGCCAGCAGCCAAGATCTAGAGGGTAGCGACAATCAGCCCCAGCATTTT
TRBJ2-1,.,.,TRBV30,CAWSVGVNSYNEQFF,TGTGCCTGGAGTGTAGGAGTTAACTCCTACAATGAGCAGTTCTTC